This entry lists 28 T cell receptor beta chains sequenced from one sample in a study of cytomegalovirus exposure and HLA in healthy donors. Data came from immunoSEQ multiplex PCR; TCRdb stores just in-frame clones and leaves some out. The data show roughly 200,000 clones, with 84% seen just once and 2.5% to 3.5% held by the top ten. Sample: PBMCs. The receptors here all came from a woman younger than 35 in good health and CMV-seropositive.

The J gene is TRBJ2-5, the V gene TRBV5-1, with 9 bases lining up with TRBD2. Unmatched junction bases numbered 16, after V lost 5 bases and J lost 2 bases. The length of the CDR3 is 18 residues. In germline, CDR1 is SGHRS, CDR2 YFSETQ. CDR3 bases: TGCGCCAGCAGTCTCAGAGCGGGGGGCCCCATTCTTCAAGAGACCCAGTACTTC. Translated: CASSLRAGGPILQETQYF.

The chain recombines TRBV7-2 with TRBJ2-7; 7 bases are shared with TRBD1. CDR3 size: 14 residues. In germline, CDR1 is SGHTA, CDR2 FQGNSA. Unmatched junction bases numbered 5, after V lost 2 bases and J lost 4 bases. The CDR3 DNA is TGTGCCAGCAGCTTACGAACAGGGGAATACGAGCAGTACTTC. Translated, it gives CASSLRTGEYEQYF.

The chain joins TRBV5-4 to TRBJ2-3; 10 bases map to TRBD2. The J segment lost 1 base and the V segment lost 10 bases, leaving 6 bases of the junction unmatched. Per germline, CDR1 SGHNT and CDR2 YYREEE (reference sequence). This CDR3 has 14 residues. The CDR3 bases are TGTGCCTTCTACGGACTAGCGGGCACAGATACGCAGTATTTT. This codes for CAFYGLAGTDTQYF.

V is TRBV7-2 and J is TRBJ2-1, with TRBD1 matching 8 bases. V gave up 5 bases and J gave up 6 bases; unmatched junction bases: 6. CDR1 is SGHTA and CDR2 is FQGNSA in the germline V gene. The length of the CDR3 is 14 residues. CDR3 loop: CASSIDRGGNEQFF. The DNA of the CDR3 is TGTGCCAGCAGCATCGACAGGGGCGGCAATGAGCAGTTCTTC.

V is TRBV6-5 and J is TRBJ1-5; TRBD1 agrees at 7 bases. The CDR3 extends over 14 amino acids. Germline CDR1 and CDR2: MNHEY and SVGAGI. V shed 6 bases, J shed 4 bases, and the junction held 6 bases outside the gene matches. The CDR3 bases are TGTGCCAGCAGCCGACAGGGCGCTAATCAGCCCCAGCATTTT. It codes for CASSRQGANQPQHF.

This clone was found once. This sequence joins TRBV18 and TRBJ2-2, with a weak D call TRBD2 (6 bases). Germline V CDR1 and CDR2: KGHSH, LQKENI. This CDR3 region has 14 residues. V was pared by 2 bases and J by 6 bases, with 10 bases between. CDR3 region: CASSPLEGPGELFF. As DNA, the CDR3 is TGTGCCAGCTCACCATTGGAGGGTCCCGGGGAGCTGTTTTTT.

This chain links TRBV15 with TRBJ1-4; TRBD1 agrees at 7 bases. The CDR3 consists of 15 residues. Germline loops: CDR1 LNHNV, CDR2 YYDKDF (reference sequence). With V trimmed by 5 bases and J by 7 bases, 10 bases remained unmatched. The CDR3, as DNA: TGTGCCACCAGCCACGGGACAGCCGCGGGTGAAAAACTGTTTTTT. This sequence encodes CATSHGTAAGEKLFF.

The chain links TRBV29-1 to TRBJ2-3; D is possibly TRBD1 (5 bases). The CDR3 length is 14 residues. Per germline, CDR1 SQVTM and CDR2 ANQGSEA. Trimming stripped 7 bases from V and 5 bases from J, with 19 bases between. The CDR3 DNA reads TGCAGCGCCCTGGATAGGGGAACACGAGATACGCAGTATTTT. As protein: CSALDRGTRDTQYF.

The chain uses TRBV7-2 and TRBJ1-1, with 7 nucleotides matching TRBD1. The CDR3 spans 13 residues. The V gene end was trimmed by 4 bases and the J gene end by 3 bases; junction bases not matched to a gene: 2. CDR1 is SGHTA and CDR2 is FQGNSA in the germline V gene. CDR3: CASSWDSDTEAFF. CDR3 bases: TGTGCCAGCAGCTGGGACAGTGACACTGAAGCTTTCTTT.

The genes are TRBV2 and TRBJ2-3; 11 bases fit TRBD2. The CDR3 has 15 residues. CDR1 and CDR2 (germline): SNHLY, FYNNEI. The V gene end was trimmed by 6 bases and the J gene end by 4 bases; junction bases not matched to a gene: 6. CDR3 amino acids: CASRETSGGSDTQYF. As DNA, the CDR3 is TGTGCCAGCAGAGAAACTAGCGGGGGTTCAGATACGCAGTATTTT.

The rearrangement joins TRBV5-1 to TRBJ2-5, with 7 bases lining up with TRBD1. The length of the CDR3 is 13 residues. V gave up 4 bases and J gave up 5 bases; unmatched junction bases: 5. Germline V lookup: CDR1 SGHRS, CDR2 YFSETQ. The CDR3 reads CASSRQGSETQYF. CDR3 nucleotide sequence: TGCGCCAGCAGCCGACAGGGTAGCGAGACCCAGTACTTC.

The gene calls are TRBV19 and TRBJ2-7; weak D call: TRBD2 (7 bases). The CDR3 covers 17 residues. Trimming pared 2 bases from V and 2 bases from J, leaving 19 bases between. Germline V gene sequence: CDR1 LNHDA, CDR2 SQIVND (reference sequence). This CDR3 reads CASSIKATGTTTYEQYF. The CDR3 DNA is TGTGCCAGTAGTATAAAAGCCACAGGGACTACAACCTACGAGCAGTACTTC. Supplemented by reference TRBV19 and TRBJ2-7, the full variable domain reads DGGITQSPKYLFRKEGQNVTLSCEQNLNHDAMYWYRQDPGQGLRLIYYSQIVNDFQKGDIAEGYSVSREKKESFPLTVTSAQKNPTAFYLCASSIKATGTTTYEQYFGPGTRLTVT.

The rearrangement joins TRBV6-1 to TRBJ1-5; a possible D gene is TRBD1 (5 bases). Trimming removed 8 bases from V and 11 bases from J, with 13 bases in between. The CDR3 consists of 11 residues. CDR1 is MNHNS and CDR2 is SASEGT in the germline V gene. The CDR3 nucleotides are TGTGCCAGCTTTTCAGGGTTGGCCCAGCATTTT. It encodes CASFSGLAQHF.

This chain uses TRBV7-3 with TRBJ2-5, with 8 bases matching TRBD2. V shed 4 bases, J shed 5 bases, and the junction held 9 bases outside the gene matches. This CDR3 has 15 residues. The germline gives CDR1 SGHTA, CDR2 FQGTGA. CDR3 DNA: TGTGCCAGCAGCTGGAGCGGGGGTATGGGGGAGACCCAGTACTTC. Its translation is CASSWSGGMGETQYF.

This chain links TRBV7-9 with TRBJ1-3, with D unresolved. V lost 2 bases to trimming and J lost 0 bases, with 11 bases between them. The germline CDR1 and CDR2 sequences are SEHNR and FQNEAQ (reference sequence). This CDR3 has 16 amino acids. CDR3: CASSLSAMNSGNTIYF. Written as DNA, the CDR3 is TGTGCCAGCAGCTTAAGTGCGATGAACTCTGGAAACACCATATATTTT. Combining the CDR3 with reference TRBV7-9 and TRBJ1-3 gives the whole variable domain DTGVSQNPRHKITKRGQNVTFRCDPISEHNRLYWYRQTLGQGPEFLTYFQNEAQLEKSRLLSDRFSAERPKGSFSTLEIQRTEQGDSAMYLCASSLSAMNSGNTIYFGEGSWLTVV.

This rearrangement joins TRBV27 to TRBJ1-6, with D possibly TRBD1 on 6 matching bases. The CDR3 contains 13 residues. Trimming removed 8 bases at V and 7 bases at J, with 12 bases between. In germline, CDR1 is MNHEY, CDR2 SMNVEV (reference sequence). The CDR3 DNA sequence: TGTGCCAGCTCCCAGGGGTTCAATTCACCCCTCCACTTT. It translates to CASSQGFNSPLHF.

This clone was seen more than once but under ten times. This CDR3 is CASSDRDTAFF. DNA of the CDR3: TGTGCCAGCAGCGACCGGGACACGGCTTTCTTT. This chain joins TRBV7-9 and TRBJ1-1; the D gene is possibly TRBD1 (6 bases). The germline gives CDR1 SEHNR, CDR2 FQNEAQ (reference sequence). The CDR3 runs to 11 residues. Trimming pared 5 bases from V and 11 bases from J, leaving 12 bases between. The whole variable domain, filled in from reference TRBV7-9 and TRBJ1-1, reads DTGVSQNPRHKITKRGQNVTFRCDPISEHNRLYWYRQTLGQGPEFLTYFQNEAQLEKSRLLSDRFSAERPKGSFSTLEIQRTEQGDSAMYLCASSDRDTAFFGQGTRLTVV.

The rearrangement joins TRBV10-3 to TRBJ1-1; D remains unclear. Trimming took 2 bases from V and 6 from J, leaving 16 bases between them. Germline lookup yields CDR1 ENHRY and CDR2 SYGVKD. The CDR3 consists of 15 residues. In DNA form, the CDR3 reads TGTGCCATCAGTGAGCGGGAAAATGACGGAGCTGAAGCTTTCTTT. It codes for CAISERENDGAEAFF.

This chain links TRBV7-9 with TRBJ2-1; TRBD1 aligns across 8 bases. The trim removed 6 bases at V and 8 bases at J, leaving 15 bases unmatched. In germline, CDR1 is SEHNR, CDR2 FQNEAQ (reference sequence). The CDR3 sequence is 16 residues long. The CDR3 reads CASSTRDRFPPDEQFF. The CDR3 bases are TGTGCCAGCAGTACTCGGGACAGGTTCCCCCCAGATGAGCAGTTCTTC.

This chain uses TRBV25-1 with TRBJ2-5; D gene uncertain. The CDR3 has 14 residues. Trimming removed 2 bases at V and 0 bases at J, with 7 bases between. Germline CDR1 and CDR2: MGHDK and SYGVNS. CDR3 nucleotide sequence: TGTGCCAGCAGTGAACAGTCGTACCAAGAGACCCAGTACTTC. Its translation: CASSEQSYQETQYF.

The V call is TRBV15, the J call TRBJ2-5, with D possibly being TRBD2 (7 bases). The CDR3 is 16 amino acids. The germline V gene has CDR1 LNHNV and CDR2 YYDKDF (reference sequence). V lost 5 bases and J lost 2, with 18 bases in between. The CDR3 loop is CATSGGSRGAQETQYF. CDR3 nucleotide sequence: TGTGCCACCAGCGGGGGGAGTCGGGGGGCGCAAGAGACCCAGTACTTC. The full variable domain, rest sourced from reference TRBV15 and TRBJ2-5, is DAMVIQNPRYQVTQFGKPVTLSCSQTLNHNVMYWYQQKSSQAPKLLFHYYDKDFNNEADTPDNFQSRRPNTSFCFLDIRSPGLGDTAMYLCATSGGSRGAQETQYFGPGTRLLVL.

The chain couples TRBV9 to TRBJ1-6, with D possibly being TRBD1 (6 bases). V dropped 3 bases and J dropped 7 bases, with 14 bases sitting between them. The CDR3 runs to 15 residues. Per the germline V gene, CDR1 is SGDLS and CDR2 is YYNGEE. The CDR3 sequence is CASSGSRDTNSPLHF. CDR3 in DNA: TGTGCCAGCAGCGGATCCCGGGACACAAATTCACCCCTCCACTTT.

The genes are TRBV10-3 and TRBJ1-2; D may be TRBD1 (5 bases). In germline, CDR1 is ENHRY, CDR2 SYGVKD. Trimming took 11 bases from V and 6 from J, leaving 31 bases between them. This CDR3 spans 17 amino acids. DNA for the CDR3: TGTGCCTCGCGCAGAGCCACGGTCGATCCGGGGGTCAATGGCTACACCTTC. This translates into CASRRATVDPGVNGYTF.

This chain uses TRBV5-1 with TRBJ2-3; 9 nucleotides line up with TRBD1. CDR3 length: 15 amino acids. Germline assignment: CDR1 SGHRS and CDR2 YFSETQ. The V segment lost 9 bases and the J segment 0 bases; nucleotides outside the gene matches: 8. The CDR3 loop is CATNRGTGSTDTQYF. The CDR3 DNA sequence: TGCGCCACCAACCGCGGGACAGGGAGCACAGATACGCAGTATTTT. Full variable domain (outside the CDR3, taken from reference TRBV5-1 and TRBJ2-3): KAGVTQTPRYLIKTRGQQVTLSCSPISGHRSVSWYQQTPGQGLQFLFEYFSETQRNKGNFPGRFSGRQFSNSRSEMNVSTLELGDSALYLCATNRGTGSTDTQYFGPGTRLTVL.

V and J are TRBV9 and TRBJ1-3; D not certain. Trimming took 1 base from V and 0 from J, leaving 11 bases between them. CDR1 and CDR2 from the germline V gene are SGDLS and YYNGEE. The CDR3 runs 16 residues. The CDR3 DNA is TGTGCCAGCAGCGTATCAGTCAGTACCTCTGGAAACACCATATATTTT. Amino acids: CASSVSVSTSGNTIYF.

The chain combines TRBV5-1 with TRBJ2-5; 9 bases map to TRBD2. V lost 5 bases to trimming and J lost 5 bases; unmatched junction nucleotides: 4. CDR3 length: 13 amino acids. CDR1 is SGHRS, CDR2 YFSETQ, per germline. The DNA for the CDR3 is TGCGCCAGCAGGCTAACTAGCGGGGAGACCCAGTACTTC. Its protein product is CASRLTSGETQYF.

The chain recombines TRBV4-2 with TRBJ2-7; D unclear. The germline V and J ends were trimmed by 0 bases and 2 bases, with 11 bases remaining between them. Germline V gives CDR1 LGHNA, CDR2 YNFKEQ. The CDR3 has 15 residues. The CDR3 reads CASSQEPESTYEQYF. Here the CDR3 DNA reads TGTGCCAGCAGCCAAGAACCCGAGAGTACCTACGAGCAGTACTTC.

The chain joins TRBV5-1 to TRBJ1-3; unclear D gene. Germline CDR1 reads SGHRS; CDR2 reads YFSETQ. Trimming cost V 6 bases and J 0 bases, with 7 bases left between them. CDR3 size: 13 residues. In DNA, the CDR3 is TGCGCCAGCACCCCTTACTCTGGAAACACCATATATTTT. Translation gives CASTPYSGNTIYF.